This T cell receptor (beta chain) appears in the sequencing data of a study of shared clonotypes between healthy human individuals. Points from the study as a whole: Approximately 4.5% was the fraction of naive CD4 clonotypes found shared across several donors.

In the source study's methods: Filtering differed because ImmunoSEQ produced junction-only sequences that carried no quality scores. Assay: immunoSEQ multiplex PCR; the TCRdb copy retains only in-frame clones and omits some. That table is the source of V, J and clone size, and D and trimming were worked out from the DNA. The sample yields around 700,000 clones, roughly 70% seen once. The CDR3 length is 17 residues. CDR1 is MDHEN and CDR2 is SYDVKM in the germline V gene. Losses at the gene ends were 4 bases for V and 1 base for J; bases not matched to a gene: 5. In regard to this clone: Antigen: not known.

The chain recombines TRBV28 with TRBJ1-3; 12 positions match TRBD1. The sequenced material came from memory CD4+ T cells sorted from blood. Subset in this sample: CD45RA-negative fraction. The sequence came from a woman aged 30 to 39 in good health. DNA of the CDR3: TGTGCCAGCAGTTCCGGGACAGGGGGCGCATCTGGAAACACCATATATTTT. This gives the protein CASSSGTGGASGNTIYF. Full variable domain (outside the CDR3, taken from reference TRBV28 and TRBJ1-3): DVKVTQSSRYLVKRTGEKVFLECVQDMDHENMFWYRQDPGLGLRLIYFSYDVKMKEKGDIPEGYSVSREKKERFSLILESASTNQTSMYLCASSSGTGGASGNTIYFGEGSWLTVV.